This paragraph reports one TCR beta chain. These data belong to a study of blood T cell repertoires in COVID-19. Original data processing: Cell counts per sample came from amplifying reference gene primers. Data came from immunoSEQ multiplex PCR; TCRdb stores just in-frame clones and leaves some out. That table gives V, J and clone size, and the DNA gave D and trimming. The sample lists over 150,000 clones, 86% occurring once. This TCR came from a man aged 65-85 years with active or convalescent COVID-19. The sample taken for sequencing was peripheral blood.

The CDR3 coding sequence is TGTGCCATCCTCCGGCGGGAGAACACTGAAGCTTTCTTT. It yields the protein CAILRRENTEAFF. The V gene is TRBV28, the J gene TRBJ1-1; no clear D. Trimming shortened V by 10 bases and J by 1 base, and 13 bases separated the two germline ends. Germline-derived CDR1 and CDR2 are MDHEN and SYDVKM. CDR3 length: 13 amino acids. Full variable domain (missing parts from reference TRBV28 and TRBJ1-1): DVKVTQSSRYLVKRTGEKVFLECVQDMDHENMFWYRQDPGLGLRLIYFSYDVKMKEKGDIPEGYSVSREKKERFSLILESASTNQTSMYLCAILRRENTEAFFGQGTRLTVV.